The entry below describes one T cell receptor beta chain. Its antigen is undetermined. Healthy Caucasian individuals made up all the donors. V was trimmed by 0 bases and J by 7 bases, leaving 13 bases between them. The CDR3 totals 15 residues. In germline, CDR1 is LGHNA, CDR2 YSLEER. The data are from a study of identical twins. Study findings and constraints: Out-of-frame beta chain sequences displayed weaker excess sharing between twins. Insertion counts were lower in abundant cord blood beta clonotypes, a trend that memory repertoires did not show.

Template switching supplied a universal primer site; unique molecular identifiers were carried on the cDNA. MiXCR, run by TCRdb on the 5' RACE reads, gives a single entry per CDR3 protein. The sample lists roughly 1,500,000 distinct CDR3 sequences; about 31% were seen once. This clonotype was sampled from a newborn girl in good health. Sequenced sample: cord blood. The chain combines TRBV4-3 with TRBJ1-5; D call uncertain. CDR3 sequence reads: CASSQEMSGGQPQHF. For the CDR3, the DNA is TGCGCCAGCAGCCAAGAAATGTCGGGTGGGCAGCCCCAGCATTTT.